Sequencing of this T cell receptor beta chain was carried out in a study of blood T cell repertoires in COVID-19. This clone was observed a handful of times. Recovery meant two consecutive negative NP/OP PCR tests, professional clearance, or resolved symptoms. Unmatched junction bases numbered 4, after V lost 3 bases and J lost 7 bases. CDR3 size: 14 residues. The germline gives CDR1 SGDLS, CDR2 YYNGEE. Original methodology: Quantification of nucleated cells was approximated via reference gene primer amplification. Libraries were prepared by immunoSEQ multiplex PCR; TCRdb keeps only in-frame clonotypes and omits some of them. The DNA was the basis for D and trimming; V, J and clone size are from that table. This table holds 370,000 or so clones, over 75% found once.

The TCR sequence derives from a man aged 25 to 40 who had recovered from COVID-19. Sample: PBMCs or T cells enriched from blood (not recorded which). The genes are TRBV9 and TRBJ2-1; 10 bases are a match to TRBD1. The chain's CDR3 is CASSETGGRNEQFF. CDR3 nucleotide sequence: TGTGCCAGCAGCGAGACAGGGGGCAGGAATGAGCAGTTCTTC.